This T cell receptor (beta chain) comes out of a study of control samples from healthy donors and cancer patients. Germline V gene lookup returns CDR1 SGHVS and CDR2 FQNEAQ. This CDR3 is 14 amino acids long. Trimming cost V 4 bases and J 5 bases, with 13 bases left between them. TCRdb's copy holds only in-frame clones and misses some; the assay was immunoSEQ multiplex PCR. The sample records around 82,000 clones, 70% to 90% being singletons. This sequence originates from a man aged 45 to 65 in good health. The source material was blood. The chain carries TRBV7-8 and TRBJ2-3; D may correspond to TRBD1 or TRBD2 (5 bases each). In nucleotides, the CDR3 is TGTGCCAGCAGCTCAACAGGAGGTAAAGATACGCAGTATTTT. Protein: CASSSTGGKDTQYF.